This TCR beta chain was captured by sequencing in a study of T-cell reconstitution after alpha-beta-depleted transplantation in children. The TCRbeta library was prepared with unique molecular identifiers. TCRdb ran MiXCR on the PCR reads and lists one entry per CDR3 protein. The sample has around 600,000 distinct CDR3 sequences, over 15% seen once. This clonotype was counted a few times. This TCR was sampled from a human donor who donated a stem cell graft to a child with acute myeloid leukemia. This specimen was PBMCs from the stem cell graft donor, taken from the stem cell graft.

The CDR3 reads CASSALYSNQPQHF. The CDR3 DNA reads TGTGCCAGCAGTGCCCTTTATAGCAATCAGCCCCAGCATTTT. The chain couples TRBV12-3 or TRBV12-4 to TRBJ1-5; D call uncertain. The CDR3 has 14 amino acids. Trimming took off 5 bases at V and 0 bases at J, with 8 bases between the two ends.